This T cell receptor beta chain was sequenced in a study of blood T cell repertoires in COVID-19. As for the study in general: COVID-19 samples from acute and convalescent phases originated in the United States, Italy and Spain.

In the study's own analysis: Nucleated cell counts were estimated from reference gene primer amplification. Libraries were prepared by immunoSEQ multiplex PCR; TCRdb keeps only in-frame clonotypes and omits some of them. V and J calls and clone size are those listed in that table; D and trimming were worked out from the DNA. The sample has fewer than 450,000 clones, 88% seen once; the top ten hold roughly 2%. Germline loops: CDR1 LNHDA, CDR2 SQIVND (reference sequence). Between the trimmed V and J ends, which lost 4 bases and 6 bases, there was a span of 18 bases. This CDR3 region has 16 residues. Participants, about 18 to 95 years old, spanned more than 20 US areas. Participants' own reports of clinical history determined their cohort assignment.

The chain carries TRBV19 and TRBJ1-4; D gene unclear. The sample taken for sequencing was PBMCs or T cells enriched from blood (not recorded which). This receptor was taken from a woman between 35 and 50 years old with acute COVID-19. Here the CDR3 DNA reads TGTGCCAGTAGTAGGAGACCTCGCGGCGCAGATGAAAAACTGTTTTTT. Amino acids: CASSRRPRGADEKLFF. Supplemented by reference TRBV19 and TRBJ1-4, the full variable domain reads DGGITQSPKYLFRKEGQNVTLSCEQNLNHDAMYWYRQDPGQGLRLIYYSQIVNDFQKGDIAEGYSVSREKKESFPLTVTSAQKNPTAFYLCASSRRPRGADEKLFFGSGTQLSVL.